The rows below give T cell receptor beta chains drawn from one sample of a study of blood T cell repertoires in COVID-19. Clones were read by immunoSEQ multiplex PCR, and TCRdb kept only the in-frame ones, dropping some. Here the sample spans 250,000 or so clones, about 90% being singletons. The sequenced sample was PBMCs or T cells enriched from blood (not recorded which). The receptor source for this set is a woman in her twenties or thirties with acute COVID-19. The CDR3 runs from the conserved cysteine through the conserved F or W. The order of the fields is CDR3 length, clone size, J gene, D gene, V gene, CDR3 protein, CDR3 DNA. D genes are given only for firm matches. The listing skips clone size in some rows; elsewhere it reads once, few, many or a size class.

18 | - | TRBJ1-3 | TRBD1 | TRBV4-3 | CASSQGLDRDRSGNTIYF | TGCGCCAGCAGCCAAGGTCTTGACAGGGATCGCTCTGGAAACACCATATATTTT
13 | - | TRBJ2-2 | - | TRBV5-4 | CASNGQHTGELFF | TGTGCCAGCAATGGACAGCACACCGGGGAGCTGTTTTTT
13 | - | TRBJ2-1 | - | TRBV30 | CAWSRKEGTEQFF | TGTGCCTGGAGTCGTAAGGAGGGTACTGAGCAGTTCTTC
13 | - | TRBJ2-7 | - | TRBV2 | CASRTDLSYEQYF | TGTGCCAGCCGGACAGATCTTTCCTACGAGCAGTACTTC
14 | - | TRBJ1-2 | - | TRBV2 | CASSEARISGGYTF | TGTGCCAGCAGTGAAGCGCGGATAAGCGGTGGCTACACCTTC
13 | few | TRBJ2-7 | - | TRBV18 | CASSPPSRYEQYF | TGTGCCAGCTCACCACCGTCCAGATACGAGCAGTACTTC
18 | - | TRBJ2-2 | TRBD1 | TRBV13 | CASSLVPGTGSNTGELFF | TGTGCCAGCAGCTTAGTGCCCGGGACAGGGTCGAACACCGGGGAGCTGTTTTTT
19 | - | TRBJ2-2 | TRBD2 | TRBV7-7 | CASSFGGGSREGHHGELFF | TGTGCTAGCAGCTTCGGGGGAGGCTCGCGGGAGGGCCATCACGGGGAGCTGTTTTTT
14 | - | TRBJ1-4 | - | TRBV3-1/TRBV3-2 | CASKGPGDGEKLFF | TGTGCCAGCAAAGGGCCCGGGGATGGTGAAAAACTGTTTTTT
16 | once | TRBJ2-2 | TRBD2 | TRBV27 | CASSPTSGRASGELFF | TGTGCCAGCAGTCCGACTAGCGGGAGGGCCTCCGGGGAGCTGTTTTTT
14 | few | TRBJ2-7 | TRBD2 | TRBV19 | CASSPASGGYEQYF | TGTGCCAGTAGTCCCGCAAGCGGGGGCTACGAGCAGTACTTC
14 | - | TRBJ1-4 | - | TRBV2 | CASSEASGDEKLFF | TGTGCCAGCAGTGAAGCATCAGGGGATGAAAAACTGTTTTTT
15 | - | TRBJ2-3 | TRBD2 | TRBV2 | CASSPSGGSTDTQYF | TGTGCCAGCAGTCCTAGCGGGGGTAGCACAGATACGCAGTATTTT
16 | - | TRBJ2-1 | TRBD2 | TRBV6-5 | CASSSAREVVYNEQFF | TGTGCCAGCAGTTCCGCGCGGGAGGTGGTCTACAATGAGCAGTTCTTC
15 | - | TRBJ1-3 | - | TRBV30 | CAWGLGGGTGNTIYF | TGTGCCTGGGGACTGGGGGGGGGAACTGGAAACACCATATATTTT
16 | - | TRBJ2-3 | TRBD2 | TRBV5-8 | CASSLGLAGGSDTQYF | TGTGCCAGCAGCTTGGGGCTAGCGGGAGGGTCCGATACGCAGTATTTT
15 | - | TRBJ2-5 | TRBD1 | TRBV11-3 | CASSLTRQGAETQYF | TGTGCCAGCAGCTTAACCCGACAGGGAGCCGAGACCCAGTACTTC
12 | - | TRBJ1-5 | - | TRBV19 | CASGEGNQPQHF | TGTGCCAGTGGGGAGGGAAATCAGCCCCAGCATTTT
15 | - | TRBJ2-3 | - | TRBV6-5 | CASLNGQRNTDTQYF | TGTGCCAGTCTTAACGGCCAGCGGAACACAGATACGCAGTATTTT
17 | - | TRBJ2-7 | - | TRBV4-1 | CASSQEMGGPNLEEQYF | TGCGCCAGCAGCCAAGAGATGGGGGGACCGAATCTAGAGGAGCAGTACTTC
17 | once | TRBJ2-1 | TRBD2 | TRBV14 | CASSRTSGSTAYNEQFF | TGTGCCAGCAGCCGGACTAGCGGGAGTACTGCCTACAATGAGCAGTTCTTC
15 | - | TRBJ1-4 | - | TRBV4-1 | CASSQDIGVFKKLFF | TGCGCCAGCAGCCAAGATATAGGGGTCTTTAAAAAACTGTTTTTT
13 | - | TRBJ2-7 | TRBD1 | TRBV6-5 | CASLRTGGYEQYF | TGTGCCAGCTTGAGGACAGGGGGCTACGAGCAGTACTTC
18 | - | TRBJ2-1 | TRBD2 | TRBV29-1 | CSVEPVAGALGPYNEQFF | TGCAGCGTTGAACCGGTAGCGGGGGCCTTAGGCCCCTACAATGAGCAGTTCTTC
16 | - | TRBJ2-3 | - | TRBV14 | CASSQAGLLGTDTQYF | TGTGCCAGCAGCCAAGCCGGACTCCTCGGTACAGATACGCAGTATTTT
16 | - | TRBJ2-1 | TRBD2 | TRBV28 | CASSDIAGATYNEQFF | TGTGCCAGCAGTGACATAGCGGGAGCCACGTACAATGAGCAGTTCTTC
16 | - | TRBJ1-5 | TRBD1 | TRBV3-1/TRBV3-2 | CASSQRGTAPNQPQHF | TGTGCCAGCAGCCAGAGGGGGACAGCCCCTAATCAGCCCCAGCATTTT
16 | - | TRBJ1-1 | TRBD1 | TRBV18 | CASSPWGTGIVTEAFF | TGTGCCAGCTCACCATGGGGGACAGGGATTGTCACTGAAGCTTTCTTT
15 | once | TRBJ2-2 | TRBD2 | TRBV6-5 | CASRGTSGTTGELFF | TGTGCCAGCAGGGGGACTAGCGGGACCACCGGGGAGCTGTTTTTT
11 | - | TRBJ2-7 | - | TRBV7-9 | CASSRGSEQYF | TGTGCCAGCAGCCGGGGGTCCGAGCAGTACTTC
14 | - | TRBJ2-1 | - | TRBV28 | CASSRGTFQAEQFF | TGTGCCAGCAGCCGGGGGACCTTCCAGGCCGAGCAGTTCTTC
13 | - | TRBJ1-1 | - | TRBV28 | CASSLAENTEAFF | TGTGCCAGCAGTTTAGCAGAGAACACTGAAGCTTTCTTT
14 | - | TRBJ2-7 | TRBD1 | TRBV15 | CATSSGQGVGEQYF | TGTGCCACCAGCAGTGGACAGGGGGTAGGCGAGCAGTACTTC
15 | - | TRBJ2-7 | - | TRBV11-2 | CASSLGGRITYEQYF | TGTGCCAGCAGCTTAGGGGGGCGGATCACCTACGAGCAGTACTTC
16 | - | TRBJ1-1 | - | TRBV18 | CASSLGTGTTNTEAFF | TGTGCCAGCTCACTCGGCACCGGGACAACGAACACTGAAGCTTTCTTT
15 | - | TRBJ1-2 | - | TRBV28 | CASSLSSAGLPGYTF | TGTGCCAGCAGTTTATCATCGGCAGGGCTTCCCGGCTACACCTTC
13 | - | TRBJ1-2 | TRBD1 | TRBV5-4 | CASSLQGDYGYTF | TGTGCCAGCAGCTTACAGGGGGACTATGGCTACACCTTC
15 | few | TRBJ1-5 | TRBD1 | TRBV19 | CASSTQGAPAQPQHF | TGTGCCAGTAGTACGCAGGGGGCGCCGGCTCAGCCCCAGCATTTT
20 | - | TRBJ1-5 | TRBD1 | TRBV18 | CASSPLVKDRGHLGNQPQHF | TGTGCCAGCTCACCACTCGTGAAGGACAGGGGGCATTTGGGCAATCAGCCCCAGCATTTT
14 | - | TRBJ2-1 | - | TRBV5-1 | CASSLLRAVDEQFF | TGCGCCAGCAGCTTGCTCAGGGCGGTCGATGAGCAGTTCTTC
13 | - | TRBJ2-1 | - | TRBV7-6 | CASSPERSNEQFF | TGTGCCAGCAGCCCCGAGCGGTCCAATGAGCAGTTCTTC
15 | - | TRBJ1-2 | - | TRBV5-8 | CASSLGPGYNYGYTF | TGTGCCAGCAGCTTGGGTCCGGGGTATAACTATGGCTACACCTTC
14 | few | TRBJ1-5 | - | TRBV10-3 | CAISDRGTNQPQHF | TGTGCCATCAGTGATAGGGGCACCAATCAGCCCCAGCATTTT
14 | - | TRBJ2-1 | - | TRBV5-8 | CASRESLPSREQFF | TGTGCCAGCAGGGAGAGCCTCCCCTCAAGAGAGCAGTTCTTC
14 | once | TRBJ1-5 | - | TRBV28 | CASSLGTQNQPQHF | TGTGCCAGCAGTTTGGGGACACAAAATCAGCCCCAGCATTTT